This T cell receptor beta chain was sequenced for a study of early T cells in non-severe SARS-CoV-2 infection. Looking at the study overall: Sequencing of bulk RNA from unsorted whole blood was done, without chain pairing. Study results and caveats: Anti-spike CD8 responses were favored by VDJdb matching, which missed private and CD4 specificities.

Between the trimmed V and J ends, which lost 3 bases and 4 bases, there was a span of 6 bases. Germline V gene lookup returns CDR1 SGHDN and CDR2 FVKESK. The CDR3 loop spans 12 amino acids. The protocol attached unique molecular identifiers to individual cDNA molecules. TCRdb passed the 5' RACE reads through MiXCR, listing each CDR3 protein once. The table records about 20,000 distinct CDR3 sequences, less than 5% of them present only once. This clonotype was recorded many times. The antigen is not known. The chain links TRBV14 to TRBJ1-1, with no clear D. The sequenced sample consisted of whole blood. This clonotype originated in an adult who was a healthcare worker with PCR-confirmed SARS-CoV-2 infection or an uninfected control (not recorded which). The CDR3 spells CASSQGGTEAFF. CDR3 nucleotide sequence: TGTGCCAGCAGCCAGGGAGGCACTGAAGCTTTCTTT. The full variable domain, its missing parts supplied by reference TRBV14 and TRBJ1-1, is EAGVTQFPSHSVIEKGQTVTLRCDPISGHDNLYWYRRVMGKEIKFLLHFVKESKQDESGMPNNRFLAERTGGTYSTLKVQPAELEDSGVYFCASSQGGTEAFFGQGTRLTVV.